This record looks at one T cell receptor beta chain sequence and its context. TCRdb keeps only in-frame clones here, not all; method: immunoSEQ multiplex PCR. The sample holds approximately 100,000 clones, approximately 90% seen once. The sample is drawn from a study of control samples from healthy donors and cancer patients. The CDR3 is 14 residues long. Germline assignment: CDR1 MDHEN and CDR2 SYDVKM. With V trimmed by 3 bases and J by 10 bases, 7 bases remained unmatched. The sample comprised blood. The origin of this receptor is a man aged 25-45 years in good health. The rearrangement links TRBV28 to TRBJ1-4; 8 bases fit TRBD1. This CDR3 reads CASSFRDRGLKLFF. CDR3 nucleotide sequence: TGTGCCAGCAGTTTTCGTGACAGGGGACTAAAACTGTTTTTT.